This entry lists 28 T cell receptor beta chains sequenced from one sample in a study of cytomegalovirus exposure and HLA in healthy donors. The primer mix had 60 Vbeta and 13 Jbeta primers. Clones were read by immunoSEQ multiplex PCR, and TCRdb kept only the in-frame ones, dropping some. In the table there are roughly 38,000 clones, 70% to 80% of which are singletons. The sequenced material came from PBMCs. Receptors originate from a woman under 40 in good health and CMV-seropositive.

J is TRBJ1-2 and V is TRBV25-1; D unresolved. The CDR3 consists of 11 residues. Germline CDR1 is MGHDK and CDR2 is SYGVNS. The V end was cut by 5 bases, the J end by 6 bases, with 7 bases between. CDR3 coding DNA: TGTGCCAGCAGTCTCGGGAATGGCTACACCTTC. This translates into CASSLGNGYTF.

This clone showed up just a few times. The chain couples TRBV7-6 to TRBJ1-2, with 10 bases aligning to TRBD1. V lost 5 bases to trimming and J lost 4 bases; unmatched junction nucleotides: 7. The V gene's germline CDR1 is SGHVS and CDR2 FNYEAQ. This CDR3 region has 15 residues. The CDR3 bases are TGTGCCAGCAGCCCGGGGGACAGGGGAGTCTATGGCTACACCTTC. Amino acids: CASSPGDRGVYGYTF.

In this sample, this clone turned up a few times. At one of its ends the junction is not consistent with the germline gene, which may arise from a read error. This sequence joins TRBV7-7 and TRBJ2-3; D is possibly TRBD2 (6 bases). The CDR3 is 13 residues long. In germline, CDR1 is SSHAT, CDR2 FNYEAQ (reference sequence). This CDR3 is CASSASGTDTQYF. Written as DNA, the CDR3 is TGTGCTAGCAGCGCTAGCGGCACAGATACGCAGTATTTT.

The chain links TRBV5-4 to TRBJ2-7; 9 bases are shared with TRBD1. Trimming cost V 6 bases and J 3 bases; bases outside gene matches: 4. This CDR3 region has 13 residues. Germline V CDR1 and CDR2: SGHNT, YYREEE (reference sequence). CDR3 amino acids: CASTKTGGYEQYF. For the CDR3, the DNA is TGTGCCAGCACGAAGACAGGGGGCTACGAGCAGTACTTC.

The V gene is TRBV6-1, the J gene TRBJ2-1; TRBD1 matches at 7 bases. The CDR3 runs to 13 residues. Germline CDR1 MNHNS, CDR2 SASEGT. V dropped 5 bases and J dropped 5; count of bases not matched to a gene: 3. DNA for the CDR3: TGTGCCAGCAGTCGGCAGGGGGACAATGAGCAGTTCTTC. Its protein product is CASSRQGDNEQFF.

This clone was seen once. As DNA, the CDR3 is TGTGCCAGCAGTGAAATGGGGAGGGGTACCGGGGAGCTGTTTTTT. This encodes CASSEMGRGTGELFF. This chain connects TRBV6-1 to TRBJ2-2, with 7 bases fitting TRBD2. J gave up 5 bases and V 2 bases, and 5 bases lay outside the gene matches. Germline V CDR1 and CDR2: MNHNS, SASEGT. The CDR3 is made up of 15 amino acids.

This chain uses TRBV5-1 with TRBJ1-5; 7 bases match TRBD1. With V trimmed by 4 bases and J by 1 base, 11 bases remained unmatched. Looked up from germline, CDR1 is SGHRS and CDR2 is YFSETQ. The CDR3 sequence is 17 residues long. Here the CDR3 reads CASSPGLTGKSNQPQHF. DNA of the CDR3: TGCGCCAGCAGCCCGGGGTTGACAGGGAAGAGCAATCAGCCCCAGCATTTT.

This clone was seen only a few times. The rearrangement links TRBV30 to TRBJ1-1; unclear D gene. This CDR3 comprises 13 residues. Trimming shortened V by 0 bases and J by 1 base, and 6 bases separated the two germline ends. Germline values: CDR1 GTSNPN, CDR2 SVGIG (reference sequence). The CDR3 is CAWSVSRNTEAFF. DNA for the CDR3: TGTGCCTGGAGTGTGTCTCGGAACACTGAAGCTTTCTTT.

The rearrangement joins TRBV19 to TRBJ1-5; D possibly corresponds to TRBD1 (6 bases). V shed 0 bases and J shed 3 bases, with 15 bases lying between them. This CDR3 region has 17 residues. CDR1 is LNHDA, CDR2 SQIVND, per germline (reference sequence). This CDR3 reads CASSIEFLTGYNQPQHF. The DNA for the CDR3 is TGTGCCAGTAGTATAGAATTCCTCACAGGGTACAATCAGCCCCAGCATTTT.

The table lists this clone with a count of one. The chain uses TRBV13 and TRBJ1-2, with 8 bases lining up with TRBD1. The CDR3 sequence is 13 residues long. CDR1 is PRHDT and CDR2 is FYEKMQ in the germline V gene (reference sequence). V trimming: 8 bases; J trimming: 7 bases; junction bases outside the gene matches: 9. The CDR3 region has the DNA TGTGCCAGCCGAGGCAGGGGGCGATCTGGCTACACCTTC. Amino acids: CASRGRGRSGYTF. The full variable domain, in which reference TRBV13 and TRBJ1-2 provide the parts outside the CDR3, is AAGVIQSPRHLIKEKRETATLKCYPIPRHDTVYWYQQGPGQDPQFLISFYEKMQSDKGSIPDRFSAQQFSDYHSELNMSSLELGDSALYFCASRGRGRSGYTFGSGTRLTVV.

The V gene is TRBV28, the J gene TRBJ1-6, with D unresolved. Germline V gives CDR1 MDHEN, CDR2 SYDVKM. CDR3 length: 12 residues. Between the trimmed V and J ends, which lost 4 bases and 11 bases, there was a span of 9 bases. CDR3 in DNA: TGTGCCAGCAGTTCCTACCCCGCACCCCTCCACTTT. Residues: CASSSYPAPLHF.

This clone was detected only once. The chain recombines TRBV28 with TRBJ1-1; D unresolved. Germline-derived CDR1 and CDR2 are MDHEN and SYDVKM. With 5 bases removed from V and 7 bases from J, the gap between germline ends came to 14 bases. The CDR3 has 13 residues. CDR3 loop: CASSVAYGHEAFF. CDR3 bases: TGTGCCAGCAGTGTAGCCTATGGCCATGAAGCTTTCTTT.

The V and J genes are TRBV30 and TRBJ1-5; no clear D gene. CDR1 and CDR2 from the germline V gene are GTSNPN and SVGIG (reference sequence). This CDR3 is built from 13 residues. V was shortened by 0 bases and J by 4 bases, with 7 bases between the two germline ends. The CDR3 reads CAWSVEANQPQHF. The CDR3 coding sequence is TGTGCCTGGAGTGTAGAAGCAAATCAGCCCCAGCATTTT.

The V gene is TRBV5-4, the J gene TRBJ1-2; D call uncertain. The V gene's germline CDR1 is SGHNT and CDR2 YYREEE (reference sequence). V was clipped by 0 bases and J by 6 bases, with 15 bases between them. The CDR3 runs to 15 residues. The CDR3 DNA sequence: TGTGCCAGCAGCTTGGGGGCAGGTCAGGTGGATGGCTACACCTTC. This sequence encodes CASSLGAGQVDGYTF.

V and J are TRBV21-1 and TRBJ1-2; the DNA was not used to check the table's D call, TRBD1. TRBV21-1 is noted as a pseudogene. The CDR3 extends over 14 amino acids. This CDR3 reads CASSTRTTAYGYTF. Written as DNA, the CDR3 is TGTGCCAGCAGCACCCGGACAACCGCCTATGGCTACACCTTC.

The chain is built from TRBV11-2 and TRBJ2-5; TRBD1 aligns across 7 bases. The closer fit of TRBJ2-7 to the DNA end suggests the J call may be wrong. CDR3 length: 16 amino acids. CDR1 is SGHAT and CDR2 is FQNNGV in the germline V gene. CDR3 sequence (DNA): TGTGCCAGCAGCCCCCTCCGTCGGGACAGAGCCTACGAGCAGTACTTC. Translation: CASSPLRRDRAYEQYF.

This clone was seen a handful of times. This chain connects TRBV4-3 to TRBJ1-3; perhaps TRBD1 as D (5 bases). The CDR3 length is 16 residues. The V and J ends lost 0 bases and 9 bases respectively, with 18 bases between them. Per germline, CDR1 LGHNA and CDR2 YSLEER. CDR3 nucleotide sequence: TGCGCCAGCAGCCAAGATGCGGGGACTTCAGGACGCACCATATATTTT. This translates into CASSQDAGTSGRTIYF.

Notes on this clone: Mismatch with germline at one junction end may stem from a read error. The CDR3 loop is CASSKEGGLGENIQYF. The CDR3 DNA is TGTGCCAGCAGCAAAGAGGGGGGGCTGGGTGAGAACATTCAGTACTTC. V and J are TRBV14 and TRBJ2-4, with D possibly being TRBD2 (7 bases). Germline-derived CDR1 and CDR2 are SGHDN and FVKESK. The length of the CDR3 is 16 residues.

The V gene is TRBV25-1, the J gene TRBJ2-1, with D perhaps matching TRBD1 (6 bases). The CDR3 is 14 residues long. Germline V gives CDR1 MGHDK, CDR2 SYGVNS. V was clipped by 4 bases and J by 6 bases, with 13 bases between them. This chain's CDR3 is CASSVLDRINEQFF. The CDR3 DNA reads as TGTGCCAGCAGTGTCTTAGACAGGATCAATGAGCAGTTCTTC.

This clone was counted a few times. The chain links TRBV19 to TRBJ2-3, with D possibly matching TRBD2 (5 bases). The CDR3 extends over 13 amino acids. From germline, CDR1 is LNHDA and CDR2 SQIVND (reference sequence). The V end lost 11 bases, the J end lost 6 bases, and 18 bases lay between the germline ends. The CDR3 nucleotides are TGTGCCTCGACCCGCGGCGGGCGGGATACGCAGTATTTT. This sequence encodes CASTRGGRDTQYF.

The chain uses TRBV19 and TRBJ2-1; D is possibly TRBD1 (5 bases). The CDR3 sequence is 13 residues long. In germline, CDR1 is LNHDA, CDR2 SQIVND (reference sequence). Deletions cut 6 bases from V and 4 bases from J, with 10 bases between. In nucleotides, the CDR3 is TGTGCCAGTAGCACGACAGCTTACAATGAGCAGTTCTTC. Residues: CASSTTAYNEQFF. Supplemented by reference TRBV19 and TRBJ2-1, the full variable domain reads DGGITQSPKYLFRKEGQNVTLSCEQNLNHDAMYWYRQDPGQGLRLIYYSQIVNDFQKGDIAEGYSVSREKKESFPLTVTSAQKNPTAFYLCASSTTAYNEQFFGPGTRLTVL.

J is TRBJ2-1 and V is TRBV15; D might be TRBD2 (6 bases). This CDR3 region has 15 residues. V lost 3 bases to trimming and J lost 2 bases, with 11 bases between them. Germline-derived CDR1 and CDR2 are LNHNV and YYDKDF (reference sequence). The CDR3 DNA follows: TGTGCCACCAGCAGCAGCGGGTCCGCCTACAATGAGCAGTTCTTC. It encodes CATSSSGSAYNEQFF.

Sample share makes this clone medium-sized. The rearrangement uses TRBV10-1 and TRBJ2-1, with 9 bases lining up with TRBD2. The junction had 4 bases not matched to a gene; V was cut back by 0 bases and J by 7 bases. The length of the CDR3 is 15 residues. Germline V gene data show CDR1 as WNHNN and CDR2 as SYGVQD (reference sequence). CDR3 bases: TGCGCCAGCAGTGAGTCCGGCGGGGGGGGAAATGAGCAGTTCTTC. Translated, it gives CASSESGGGGNEQFF.

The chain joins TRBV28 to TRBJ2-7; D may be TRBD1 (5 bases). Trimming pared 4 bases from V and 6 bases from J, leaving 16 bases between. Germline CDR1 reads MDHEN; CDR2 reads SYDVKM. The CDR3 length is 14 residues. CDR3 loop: CASSWSGKGREQYF. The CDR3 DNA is TGTGCCAGCAGTTGGTCAGGGAAGGGGCGCGAGCAGTACTTC. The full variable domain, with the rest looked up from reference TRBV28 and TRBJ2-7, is DVKVTQSSRYLVKRTGEKVFLECVQDMDHENMFWYRQDPGLGLRLIYFSYDVKMKEKGDIPEGYSVSREKKERFSLILESASTNQTSMYLCASSWSGKGREQYFGPGTRLTVT.

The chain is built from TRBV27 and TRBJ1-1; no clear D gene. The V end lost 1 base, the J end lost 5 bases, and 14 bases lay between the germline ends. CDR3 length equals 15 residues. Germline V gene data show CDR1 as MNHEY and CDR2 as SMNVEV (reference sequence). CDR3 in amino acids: CASSLFRRDRTEAFF. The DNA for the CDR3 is TGTGCCAGCAGTTTATTCAGGAGGGATAGGACTGAAGCTTTCTTT.

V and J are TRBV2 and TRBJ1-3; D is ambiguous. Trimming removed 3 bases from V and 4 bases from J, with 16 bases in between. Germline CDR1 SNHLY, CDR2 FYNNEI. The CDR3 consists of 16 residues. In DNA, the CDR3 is TGTGCCAGCAGTGACCCGGGGTCCAGATCCGGAAACACCATATATTTT. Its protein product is CASSDPGSRSGNTIYF.

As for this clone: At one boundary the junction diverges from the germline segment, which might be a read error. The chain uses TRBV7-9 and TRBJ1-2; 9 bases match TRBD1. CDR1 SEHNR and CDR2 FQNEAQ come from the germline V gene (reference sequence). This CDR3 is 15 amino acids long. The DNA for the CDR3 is TGTGCCAGCAGCTTAGCGGACAGGGGTTGGTATGGCTACCCCTTC. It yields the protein CASSLADRGWYGYPF.

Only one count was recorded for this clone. CDR3 region: CASSPLNRGRLSFNYGYTF. CDR3 coding DNA: TGTGCCAGCAGTCCCCTCAACAGGGGGCGCCTATCATTTAACTATGGCTACACCTTC. This chain connects TRBV27 to TRBJ1-2, with 9 bases fitting TRBD1. J was trimmed by 1 base and V by 5 bases; bases with no gene match: 17. Germline assignment: CDR1 MNHEY and CDR2 SMNVEV (reference sequence). The CDR3 has 19 residues.